This T cell receptor beta chain derives from a study of cytomegalovirus exposure and HLA in healthy donors. Study-level points and caveats: Later on, an analysis showed TCR association rates differing by HLA locus, with DRB1 the most and HLA-C the fewest. Based on reports, TCR beta sequences accurately predicted HLA-A and HLA-B alleles for most subjects.

Both 60 Vbeta primers and 13 Jbeta primers went into the PCR. Clones were sequenced by immunoSEQ multiplex PCR, and TCRdb holds only the in-frame ones, with some missing. The repertoire holds roughly 180,000 clones, 78% seen once, with about 3% in the top ten. Germline V gene sequence: CDR1 MNHEY, CDR2 SVGAGI. The CDR3 has 14 amino acids. V was shortened by 4 bases and J by 0 bases, with 10 bases between the two germline ends. About this clone: Antigen unknown.

Material: PBMCs. This chain connects TRBV6-5 to TRBJ2-7; D gene ambiguous. This TCR was sampled from a female donor in good health and CMV-seronegative. The CDR3 sequence: CASSLRWSSYEQYF. CDR3 DNA sequence: TGTGCCAGCAGTTTGCGCTGGAGCTCCTACGAGCAGTACTTC.